This T cell receptor beta chain was obtained from a study of metastatic and nonmetastatic thyroid tumors. Study context: The authors compared repertoires across blood and tumor or nodule tissue from malignant and benign thyroid patients.

Trimming stripped 0 bases from V and 8 bases from J, with 12 bases between. The germline V gene encodes CDR1 SGHRS and CDR2 YFSETQ. The CDR3 totals 15 residues. About this clone: Antigen unknown.

No patient received treatment before thyroid surgery. Study-level results: Malignant tumors reportedly showed significantly higher TCR beta diversity than benign nodules in both blood and tumor.

Per the original data handling: Across clinicopathological groups, CDR3 differences served as the basis for building a distant-metastasis classifier for papillary thyroid cancer. Via MiXCR, TCRdb re-called the PCR reads. TCRdb, not the authors, supplied the V and J calls. The sample lists 25,000 to 40,000 clones; more than 15% were seen once. The TCR originated in a female donor with papillary thyroid cancer or a benign thyroid nodule (not recorded which). Some clones in this sample may be carry-over from other donors' samples. The chain employs TRBV5-1 and TRBJ1-6; tentatively, D is TRBD1 (5 bases). The sequencing input was blood. DNA for the CDR3: TGCGCCAGCAGCTTGGGGGTTGGGGGGGATTCACCCCTCCACTTT. Its protein is CASSLGVGGDSPLHF.